This T cell receptor (beta chain) was observed in a study of T cells in Graves' hyperthyroidism and ophthalmopathy. In the study overall: Blood from the periphery was taken at initial diagnosis, before any treatment.

The TCR beta CDR3 regions underwent amplification using RNA transcripts as the source. The HTBI primer set was used in a first-round RT-PCR of the TCR CDR3. One entry per CDR3 protein, called by TCRdb with MiXCR from the multiplex PCR reads. The table lists about 260,000 distinct CDR3 sequences, over 20% of them singletons, with around two thirds in the top ten. This clonotype has only a few counts. Its antigen is unidentified. Study-wide results and caveats: Among thyroid clonotypes expanded above 0.001, most also appeared in blood.

The receptor comes from a young man with Graves' ophthalmopathy. The sequenced sample consisted of blood.

The CDR3: CASSLASTGAGYYEQYF. The CDR3 nucleotides are TGTGCCAGCAGCTTAGCGTCGACCGGGGCAGGGTACTACGAGCAGTACTTC. The chain joins TRBV11-2 to TRBJ2-7, with D perhaps matching TRBD1 or TRBD2 (5 bases each). This CDR3 spans 17 amino acids. Per germline, CDR1 SGHAT and CDR2 FQNNGV. V gave up 1 base and J gave up 3 bases, with 19 bases separating them.